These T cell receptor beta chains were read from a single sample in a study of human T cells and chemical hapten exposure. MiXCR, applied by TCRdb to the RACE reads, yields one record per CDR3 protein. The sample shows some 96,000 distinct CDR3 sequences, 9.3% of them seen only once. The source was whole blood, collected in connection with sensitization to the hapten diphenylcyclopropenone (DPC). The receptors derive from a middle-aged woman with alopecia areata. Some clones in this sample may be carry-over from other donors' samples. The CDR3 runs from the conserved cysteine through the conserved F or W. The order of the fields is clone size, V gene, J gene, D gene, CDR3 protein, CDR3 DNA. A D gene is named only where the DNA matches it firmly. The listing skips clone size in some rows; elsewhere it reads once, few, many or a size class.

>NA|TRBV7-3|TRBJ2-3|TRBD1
CASSFMGWTGDSDTQYF
TGTGCCAGCAGCTTTATGGGATGGACAGGTGATTCAGATACGCAGTATTTT
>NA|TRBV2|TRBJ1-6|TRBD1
CASSEETGVDSPLHF
TGTGCCAGCAGTGAAGAAACAGGGGTCGACTCACCCCTCCACTTT
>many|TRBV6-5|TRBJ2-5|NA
CASKGTSRRQETQYF
TGTGCCAGCAAAGGAACGAGCCGGCGCCAAGAGACCCAGTACTTC
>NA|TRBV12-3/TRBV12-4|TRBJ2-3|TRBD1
CASSPRQGHTQYF
TGTGCCAGCAGTCCGAGACAGGGGCATACGCAGTATTTT
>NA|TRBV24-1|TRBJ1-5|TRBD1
CATSDSRQGENQPQHF
TGTGCCACCAGTGACTCCAGACAGGGTGAAAATCAGCCCCAGCATTTT
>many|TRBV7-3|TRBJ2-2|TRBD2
CASSLLAGVTTGELFF
TGTGCCAGCAGCCTCCTAGCGGGAGTCACCACCGGGGAGCTGTTTTTT
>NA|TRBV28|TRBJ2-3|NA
CASSLDSPDTQYF
TGTGCCAGCAGTCTGGACAGTCCAGATACGCAGTATTTT
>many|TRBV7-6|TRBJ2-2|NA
CASSLGTHTGELFF
TGTGCCAGCAGCTTGGGGACGCACACCGGGGAGCTGTTTTTT
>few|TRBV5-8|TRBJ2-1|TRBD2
CASSLTLAGGSYNEQFF
TGTGCCAGCAGCCTGACCCTAGCGGGAGGGTCCTACAATGAGCAGTTCTTC
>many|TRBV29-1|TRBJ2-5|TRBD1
CSVEGTGGYGETQYF
TGCAGCGTTGAAGGCACAGGGGGCTACGGAGAGACCCAGTACTTC
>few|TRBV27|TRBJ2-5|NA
CASSTAPGGETQYF
TGTGCCAGCTCGACAGCCCCTGGGGGAGAGACCCAGTACTTC
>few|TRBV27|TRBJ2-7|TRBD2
CASRFAGAYEQYF
TGTGCCAGCAGATTCGCGGGGGCCTACGAGCAGTACTTC
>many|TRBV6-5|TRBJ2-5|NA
CASSTSGETQYF
TGTGCCAGCAGTACCTCGGGGGAGACCCAGTACTTC
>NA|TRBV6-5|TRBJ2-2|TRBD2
CASRRGASNTGELFF
TGTGCCAGCAGGCGGGGGGCTTCGAACACCGGGGAGCTGTTTTTT
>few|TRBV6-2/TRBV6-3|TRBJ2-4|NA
CASSSSRTANWNIQYF
TGTGCCAGCAGCTCCTCTCGGACTGCTAACTGGAACATTCAGTACTTC
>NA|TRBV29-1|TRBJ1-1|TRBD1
CSVKTGMVNTEAFF
TGCAGCGTAAAGACAGGGATGGTGAACACTGAAGCTTTCTTT
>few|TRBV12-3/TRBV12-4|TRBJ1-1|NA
CASISGLAFF
TGTGCCAGCATATCAGGTCTTGCTTTCTTT
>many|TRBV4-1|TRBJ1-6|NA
CASSQGRPLSGNSPLHF
TGCGCCAGCAGCCAAGGACGTCCTCTCTCCGGGAATTCACCCCTCCACTTT
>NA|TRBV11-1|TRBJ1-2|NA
CASSFSGGDGYTF
TGTGCCAGCAGCTTTTCCGGGGGCGATGGCTACACCTTC
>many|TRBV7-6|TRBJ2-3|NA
CASTATGTPIADTQYF
TGTGCCAGCACCGCAACCGGGACTCCAATTGCGGATACGCAGTATTTT
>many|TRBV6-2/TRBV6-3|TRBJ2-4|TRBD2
CASSYIGTSGIQYF
TGTGCCAGCAGCTATATCGGGACTAGCGGCATTCAGTACTTC
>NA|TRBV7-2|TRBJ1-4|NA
CASSLGSLREKLFF
TGTGCCAGCAGCCTGGGGAGTTTGAGGGAAAAACTGTTTTTT
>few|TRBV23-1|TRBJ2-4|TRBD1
CASSQPLDRITLAKNIQYF
TGCGCCAGCAGTCAACCCCTGGACAGGATCACATTAGCCAAAAACATTCAGTACTTC
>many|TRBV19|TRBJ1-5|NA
CASTRSLYSNQPQHF
TGTGCCAGTACTCGGAGCCTTTATAGCAATCAGCCCCAGCATTTT
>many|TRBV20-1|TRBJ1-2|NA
CSARGAYGYTF
TGCAGTGCTAGAGGAGCTTATGGCTACACCTTC
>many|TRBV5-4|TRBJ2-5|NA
CASSLRGREETQYF
TGTGCCAGCAGCTTGAGGGGCAGGGAAGAGACCCAGTACTTC
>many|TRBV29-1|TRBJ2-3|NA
CSVGRGGTDTQYF
TGCAGCGTTGGTAGGGGGGGCACAGATACGCAGTATTTT
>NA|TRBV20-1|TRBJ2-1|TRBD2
CSANLAGGNYNEQFF
TGCAGTGCTAACCTAGCGGGAGGTAACTACAATGAGCAGTTCTTC
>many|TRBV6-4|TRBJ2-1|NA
CASSDSKVSSYNEQFF
TGTGCCAGCAGTGACTCGAAGGTGAGCTCCTACAATGAGCAGTTCTTC
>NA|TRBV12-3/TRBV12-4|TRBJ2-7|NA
CASSSQGSDEQYF
TGTGCCAGCAGTTCACAGGGATCTGACGAGCAGTACTTC
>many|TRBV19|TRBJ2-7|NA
CASSIRDGSYEQYF
TGTGCCAGTAGTATCCGGGACGGATCCTACGAGCAGTACTTC
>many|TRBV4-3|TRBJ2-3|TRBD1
CASSSDRGADTQYF
TGCGCCAGCAGCTCGGACAGGGGCGCAGATACGCAGTATTTT
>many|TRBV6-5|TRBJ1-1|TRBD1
CASSYSTGENTEAFF
TGTGCCAGCAGTTACTCGACAGGGGAGAACACTGAAGCTTTCTTT
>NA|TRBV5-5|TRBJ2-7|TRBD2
CASQFNRGLAGVEYF
TGTGCCAGTCAATTTAATCGGGGACTAGCGGGAGTCGAGTACTTC
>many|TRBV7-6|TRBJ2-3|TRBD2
CASSELAIYTDTQYF
TGTGCCAGCAGCGAACTAGCGATATACACAGATACGCAGTATTTT
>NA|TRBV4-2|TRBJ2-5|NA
CASSHGQKETQYF
TGTGCCAGCAGCCATGGGCAGAAAGAGACCCAGTACTTC
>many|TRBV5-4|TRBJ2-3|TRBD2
CASSSGTSFASTDTQYF
TGTGCCAGCAGCTCCGGGACTAGTTTCGCTAGCACAGATACGCAGTATTTT
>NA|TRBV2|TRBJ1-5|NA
CASRVDSSRGNQPQHF
TGTGCCAGCAGGGTGGACAGTTCCCGAGGCAATCAGCCCCAGCATTTT
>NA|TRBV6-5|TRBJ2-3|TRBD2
CASSYTGTTTDTQYF
TGTGCCAGCAGTTATACCGGGACTACCACAGATACGCAGTATTTT
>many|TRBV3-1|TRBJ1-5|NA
CASSRVRGQPQHF
TGTGCCAGCAGCCGAGTGCGTGGGCAGCCCCAGCATTTT
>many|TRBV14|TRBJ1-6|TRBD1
CASSQNSRGNSPLHF
TGTGCCAGCAGCCAGAACAGCAGGGGGAATTCACCCCTCCACTTT
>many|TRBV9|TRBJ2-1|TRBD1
CASSVAQGAVGEQFF
TGTGCCAGCAGCGTAGCTCAGGGGGCAGTTGGTGAGCAGTTCTTC
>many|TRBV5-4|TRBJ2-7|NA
CASSLASGEIEQYF
TGTGCCAGCAGCCTCGCCAGCGGAGAGATCGAGCAGTACTTC
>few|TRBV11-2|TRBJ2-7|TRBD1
CASSLVVGTGTYEQYF
TGTGCCAGCAGCTTAGTTGTGGGGACAGGGACCTACGAGCAGTACTTC
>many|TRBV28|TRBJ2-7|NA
CASSLSGPLSQQYF
TGTGCCAGCAGTTTATCGGGACCCTTATCTCAGCAGTACTTC
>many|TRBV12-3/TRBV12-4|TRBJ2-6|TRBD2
CASSRTSGTGANVLTF
TGTGCCAGCAGCCGGACTAGCGGGACTGGGGCCAACGTCCTGACTTTC
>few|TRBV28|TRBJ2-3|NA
CANRQVGSGTQYF
TGTGCCAACAGACAGGTGGGGTCTGGTACGCAGTATTTT
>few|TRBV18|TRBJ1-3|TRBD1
CASSPGQIPSGNTIYF
TGTGCCAGCTCACCGGGACAGATCCCCTCTGGAAACACCATATATTTT
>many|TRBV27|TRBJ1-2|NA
CASSLGQGWGYTF
TGTGCCAGCAGTTTAGGTCAGGGCTGGGGCTACACCTTC
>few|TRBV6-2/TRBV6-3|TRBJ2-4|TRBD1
CASSYTPGQGVLGAKNIQYF
TGTGCCAGCAGTTACACTCCGGGACAGGGGGTGTTAGGAGCCAAAAACATTCAGTACTTC
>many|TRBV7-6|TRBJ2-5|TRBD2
CASSGSGTSRLQETQYF
TGTGCCAGCAGCGGTAGCGGGACTAGCCGATTGCAAGAGACCCAGTACTTC
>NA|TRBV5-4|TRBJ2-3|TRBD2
CASSSTSGSPDTQYF
TGTGCCAGCAGCTCAACTAGCGGGAGTCCGGATACGCAGTATTTT
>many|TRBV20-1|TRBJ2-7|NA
CSAAQGNEQYF
TGCAGTGCTGCGCAGGGGAACGAGCAGTACTTC